Listed below are T cell receptor beta chains from one sample, sequenced in a study of response to subunit inactivated influenza vaccine. MiXCR, run by TCRdb on the RT-PCR reads, gives a single entry per CDR3 protein. The sample records 700,000 to 800,000 distinct CDR3 sequences, around a sixth being singletons. Specimen: PBMCs from blood, collected roughly 5 days after vaccination. The origin of the receptors is a man in his fifties or sixties who received an inactivated influenza vaccine. Both conserved end residues are part of each CDR3. Each record gives: J gene, clone size, D gene, V gene, CDR3 protein, CDR3 DNA. D genes are given only for firm matches. Only some rows state a clone size, as once, few, many or a class for expanded clones.

TRBJ2-3 many . TRBV12-3/TRBV12-4 CASSPMGRRGRTDTQYF TGTGCCAGCAGTCCCATGGGACGCAGGGGACGCACAGATACGCAGTATTTT
TRBJ1-1 . . TRBV11-2 CASSLPRFSGMNTEAFF TGTGCCAGCAGCTTACCCCGATTCAGTGGGATGAACACTGAAGCTTTCTTT
TRBJ2-5 . TRBD1 TRBV27 CASSPSFSRGNSETQYF TGTGCCAGCAGTCCCTCCTTCAGCAGGGGGAATAGTGAGACCCAGTACTTC
TRBJ1-5 . TRBD1 TRBV3-1 CASSQATGGGRQPQHF TGTGCCAGCAGCCAAGCTACAGGGGGCGGTCGACAGCCCCAGCATTTT
TRBJ1-1 . TRBD1 TRBV5-1 CASSTWDRVSSTEAFF TGCGCCAGCAGCACCTGGGACAGGGTGTCGAGCACTGAAGCTTTCTTT
TRBJ2-2 . . TRBV20-1 CSARDLDSNTGELFF TGCAGTGCTAGAGATCTTGACTCGAACACCGGGGAGCTGTTTTTT
TRBJ1-5 . . TRBV6-2/TRBV6-3 CASRPNRDSNQPQHF TGTGCCAGCAGGCCTAACAGGGACTCAAATCAGCCCCAGCATTTT
TRBJ2-5 few . TRBV7-8 CAIGRRETQYF TGTGCCATCGGACGTAGAGAGACCCAGTACTTC
TRBJ1-4 few . TRBV4-1 CASTWWATNEKLFF TGCGCCAGCACTTGGTGGGCAACTAATGAAAAACTGTTTTTT
TRBJ2-6 . TRBD1 TRBV2 CAISPNRGRGSGANVLTF TGTGCCATCAGTCCGAACAGGGGAAGGGGATCTGGGGCCAACGTCCTGACTTTC
TRBJ2-1 . . TRBV9 CASSYDGSQFLGEQFF TGTGCCAGCAGCTATGACGGGAGTCAGTTCTTAGGTGAGCAGTTCTTC
TRBJ1-5 few TRBD1 TRBV27 CASSPGQMNNQPQHF TGTGCCAGCAGCCCGGGACAGATGAATAATCAGCCCCAGCATTTT
TRBJ1-4 few . TRBV9 CASSVGGLSTNEKLFF TGTGCCAGCAGCGTAGGAGGACTTTCAACTAATGAAAAACTGTTTTTT
TRBJ1-1 . . TRBV2 CASSASSTGKRAFF TGTGCCAGCAGTGCCAGTAGTACAGGGAAAAGGGCTTTCTTT
TRBJ2-7 few . TRBV18 CASSATASYEQYF TGTGCCAGCTCAGCAACAGCCTCCTACGAGCAGTACTTC
TRBJ2-5 . . TRBV5-6 CASSLMGSNQETQYF TGTGCCAGCAGCCTGATGGGTAGCAATCAAGAGACCCAGTACTTC
TRBJ2-7 . . TRBV9 CASSAGFSYEQYF TGTGCCAGCAGCGCGGGGTTCTCCTACGAGCAGTACTTC
TRBJ2-5 few . TRBV7-9 CASSLGLGTQYF TGTGCCAGCAGCTTAGGACTAGGAACCCAGTACTTC
TRBJ2-1 few TRBD2 TRBV5-1 CASSLGAGLLGTDEQFF TGCGCCAGCAGCTTGGGAGCGGGGCTTCTCGGTACGGATGAGCAGTTCTTC
TRBJ2-1 . TRBD2 TRBV28 CASSLKPWTSGSYNEQFF TGTGCCAGCAGTTTAAAACCGTGGACTAGCGGGAGCTACAATGAGCAGTTCTTC
TRBJ2-1 few . TRBV5-1 CASSSEGRGGGNEQFF TGCGCCAGCAGCTCGGAGGGTAGGGGAGGTGGAAATGAGCAGTTCTTC
TRBJ2-5 . TRBD2 TRBV10-3 CAISPGTSGRETQYF TGTGCCATCAGTCCCGGGACTAGCGGGAGGGAGACCCAGTACTTC
TRBJ1-1 . TRBD1 TRBV20-1 CSAGQGAIVAFF TGCAGTGCTGGACAGGGGGCAATAGTTGCTTTCTTT
TRBJ2-3 . . TRBV5-6 CASSLPGTDSTDTQYF TGTGCCAGCAGCCTACCCGGGACGGACAGCACAGATACGCAGTATTTT
TRBJ2-1 few . TRBV7-9 CASSLKGDEQFF TGTGCCAGCAGCTTAAAGGGGGACGAGCAGTTCTTC
TRBJ2-2 . TRBD1 TRBV10-2 CASSLTGPSGELFF TGCGCCAGCAGTTTGACAGGGCCGAGCGGGGAGCTGTTTTTT
TRBJ1-1 few TRBD1 TRBV20-1 CSARGDRGRGAFF TGCAGTGCTAGAGGGGACAGGGGGCGCGGAGCTTTCTTT
TRBJ1-2 few . TRBV15 CATSRVTNDGYTF TGTGCCACCAGCAGAGTCACTAACGATGGCTACACCTTC
TRBJ2-5 . . TRBV5-5 CASSKPQASETQYF TGTGCCAGCAGCAAGCCGCAGGCGTCGGAGACCCAGTACTTC
TRBJ2-7 many TRBD2 TRBV20-1 CSVYSGLSYEQYF TGCAGTGTGTATAGCGGGCTCTCCTACGAGCAGTACTTC
TRBJ2-3 . TRBD2 TRBV5-1 CASSLEGGLAGRTDTQYF TGCGCCAGCAGCTTGGAAGGGGGGCTAGCGGGACGCACAGATACGCAGTATTTT
TRBJ2-1 . . TRBV5-5 CASSARGRSSYNEQFF TGTGCCAGCAGCGCCCGCGGGCGCAGCTCCTACAATGAGCAGTTCTTC
TRBJ2-2 many . TRBV20-1 CSARDLGSGELFF TGCAGTGCTAGAGATCTGGGTAGTGGGGAGCTGTTTTTT
TRBJ2-5 . TRBD1 TRBV7-2 CASSLEDRGIAQYF TGTGCCAGCAGCTTAGAGGACAGGGGAATTGCCCAGTACTTC
TRBJ1-1 . . TRBV4-1 CASSQASGFRTEAFF TGCGCCAGCAGCCAAGCTTCAGGGTTTCGGACTGAAGCTTTCTTT
TRBJ1-1 few . TRBV7-3 CASSPDRLTEAFF TGTGCCAGCAGCCCTGACAGGCTCACTGAAGCTTTCTTT
TRBJ1-4 once . TRBV10-1 CASSDGTGRGEKLFF TGCGCCAGCAGTGACGGCACAGGGCGCGGCGAAAAACTGTTTTTT
TRBJ2-1 . . TRBV15 CATSRVGSYNEQFF TGTGCCACCAGCAGAGTAGGCTCCTACAATGAGCAGTTCTTC
TRBJ1-4 . TRBD1 TRBV5-1 CASSSSGGYEKLFF TGCGCCAGCAGCTCCTCAGGGGGCTATGAAAAACTGTTTTTT
TRBJ1-3 many . TRBV6-5 CASSYEGSSGNTIYF TGTGCCAGCAGTTACGAGGGGAGCTCTGGAAACACCATATATTTT
TRBJ1-2 . TRBD1 TRBV7-2 CASSYTGVGYTF TGTGCCAGCAGTTACACAGGGGTTGGCTACACCTTC
TRBJ2-7 . . TRBV6-5 CASSLGPPGQRKGYEQYF TGTGCCAGCAGTTTGGGGCCCCCCGGACAGCGGAAGGGTTACGAGCAGTACTTC
TRBJ2-7 many . TRBV4-3 CASSQGTDFYEQYF TGCGCCAGCAGCCAAGGGACCGATTTCTACGAGCAGTACTTC
TRBJ2-7 . . TRBV20-1 CSARDPGRYEQYF TGCAGTGCTAGAGATCCCGGGCGCTACGAGCAGTACTTC
TRBJ2-7 few TRBD1 TRBV5-4 CASSARRQGESYEQYF TGTGCCAGCAGCGCGAGGAGACAGGGGGAATCCTACGAGCAGTACTTC
TRBJ2-3 . . TRBV11-1 CASSLVNMGQRSTDTQYF TGTGCCAGCAGCTTAGTAAATATGGGGCAGAGAAGCACAGATACGCAGTATTTT
TRBJ2-3 few TRBD2 TRBV3-1 CASSRFQRGTDTQYF TGTGCCAGCAGCCGTTTCCAGCGGGGGACAGATACGCAGTATTTT
TRBJ1-5 few TRBD1 TRBV28 CASNLGQSSNQPQHF TGTGCCAGCAACCTGGGACAGAGTAGCAATCAGCCCCAGCATTTT
TRBJ2-2 . TRBD2 TRBV9 CASSPPAGEWTGELFF TGTGCCAGCAGCCCTCCCGCGGGGGAGTGGACCGGGGAGCTGTTTTTT
TRBJ2-3 . . TRBV5-5 CASSLGVLSLTDTQYF TGTGCCAGCAGCTTGGGGGTTCTATCGTTGACAGATACGCAGTATTTT
TRBJ1-6 few TRBD1 TRBV6-5 CASSYLGQSLHF TGTGCCAGCAGTTACTTGGGACAGAGCTTACACTTT
TRBJ1-3 few TRBD1 TRBV3-1 CASSQSGQAYTIYF TGTGCCAGCAGCCAATCGGGACAGGCGTACACCATATATTTT
TRBJ2-2 . . TRBV7-3 CASSLAGRLAGELFF TGTGCCAGCAGCTTAGCTGGGAGGTTGGCCGGGGAGCTGTTTTTT
TRBJ2-2 . TRBD2 TRBV12-3/TRBV12-4 CASSRAGGDTGELFF TGTGCCAGCAGCCGAGCGGGGGGGGATACCGGGGAGCTGTTTTTT
TRBJ1-2 . TRBD1 TRBV20-1 CSAEGAHGYTF TGCAGTGCGGAGGGGGCGCATGGCTACACCTTC
TRBJ1-1 few . TRBV29-1 CSVESFRDTEAFF TGCAGCGTTGAGTCTTTTAGGGACACTGAAGCTTTCTTT
TRBJ2-2 . . TRBV12-3/TRBV12-4 CASSLRATGELFF TGTGCCAGCAGCCTTAGGGCCACCGGGGAGCTGTTTTTT
TRBJ2-1 many TRBD2 TRBV5-1 CASSGVPGLGYEQFF TGCGCCAGCAGCGGTGTGCCGGGACTAGGGTATGAGCAGTTCTTC
TRBJ2-7 few . TRBV15 CATSGGRQGLKYEQYF TGTGCCACCAGCGGAGGAAGGCAGGGATTAAAGTACGAGCAGTACTTC
TRBJ2-7 . TRBD2 TRBV7-9 CASSLGASGIGEQYF TGTGCCAGCAGCTTAGGGGCTAGCGGGATTGGCGAGCAGTACTTC